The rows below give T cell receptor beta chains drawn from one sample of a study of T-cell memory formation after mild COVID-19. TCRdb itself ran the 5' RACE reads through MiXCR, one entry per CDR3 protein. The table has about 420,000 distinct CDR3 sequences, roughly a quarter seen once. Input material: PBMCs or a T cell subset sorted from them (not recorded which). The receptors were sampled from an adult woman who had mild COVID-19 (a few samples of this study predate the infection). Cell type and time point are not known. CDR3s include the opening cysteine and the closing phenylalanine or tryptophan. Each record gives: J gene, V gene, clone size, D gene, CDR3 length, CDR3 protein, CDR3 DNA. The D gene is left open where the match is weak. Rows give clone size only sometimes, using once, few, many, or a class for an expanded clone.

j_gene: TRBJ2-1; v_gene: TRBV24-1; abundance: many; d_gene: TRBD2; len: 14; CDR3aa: CATGLAGSYNEQFF; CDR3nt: TGTGCCACCGGACTAGCGGGATCCTACAATGAGCAGTTCTTC
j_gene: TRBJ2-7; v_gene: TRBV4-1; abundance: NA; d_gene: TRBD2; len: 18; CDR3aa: CASSQELAALAWSYEQYF; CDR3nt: TGCGCCAGCAGCCAAGAGTTAGCCGCACTAGCGTGGTCCTACGAGCAGTACTTC
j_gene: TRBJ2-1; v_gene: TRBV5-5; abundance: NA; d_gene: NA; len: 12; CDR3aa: CASSWGNNEQFF; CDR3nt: TGTGCCAGCAGCTGGGGTAATAATGAGCAGTTCTTC
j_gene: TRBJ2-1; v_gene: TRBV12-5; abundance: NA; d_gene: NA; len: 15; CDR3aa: CASGLGTEVPHEQFF; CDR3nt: TGTGCTAGTGGTTTGGGGACGGAGGTCCCCCATGAGCAGTTCTTC
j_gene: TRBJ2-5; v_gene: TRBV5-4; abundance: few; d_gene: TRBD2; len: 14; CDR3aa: CASSLLAGRETQYF; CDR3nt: TGTGCCAGCAGCCTCCTAGCGGGGAGAGAGACCCAGTACTTC
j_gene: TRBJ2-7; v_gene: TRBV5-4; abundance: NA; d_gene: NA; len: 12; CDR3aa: CASSWADGQQYF; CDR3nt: TGTGCCAGCAGCTGGGCCGACGGTCAGCAGTACTTC
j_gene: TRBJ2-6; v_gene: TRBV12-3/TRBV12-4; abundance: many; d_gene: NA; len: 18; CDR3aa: CASSPRTRTSSGANVLTF; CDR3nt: TGTGCCAGCAGTCCACGGACCCGTACCTCCTCTGGGGCCAACGTCCTGACTTTC
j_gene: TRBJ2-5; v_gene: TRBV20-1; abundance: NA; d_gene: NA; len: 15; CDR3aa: CSAPGQQRVSETQYF; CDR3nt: TGCAGTGCCCCGGGTCAGCAGCGGGTATCGGAGACCCAGTACTTC
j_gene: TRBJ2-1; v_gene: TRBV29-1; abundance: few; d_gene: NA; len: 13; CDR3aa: CSGELGSYTEQFF; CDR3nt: TGCAGCGGAGAGTTGGGGTCCTACACTGAGCAGTTCTTC
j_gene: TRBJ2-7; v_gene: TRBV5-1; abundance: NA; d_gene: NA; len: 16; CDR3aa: CASSESETGPLDEQYF; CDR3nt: TGCGCCAGCAGCGAGAGCGAAACAGGGCCCCTGGACGAGCAGTACTTC